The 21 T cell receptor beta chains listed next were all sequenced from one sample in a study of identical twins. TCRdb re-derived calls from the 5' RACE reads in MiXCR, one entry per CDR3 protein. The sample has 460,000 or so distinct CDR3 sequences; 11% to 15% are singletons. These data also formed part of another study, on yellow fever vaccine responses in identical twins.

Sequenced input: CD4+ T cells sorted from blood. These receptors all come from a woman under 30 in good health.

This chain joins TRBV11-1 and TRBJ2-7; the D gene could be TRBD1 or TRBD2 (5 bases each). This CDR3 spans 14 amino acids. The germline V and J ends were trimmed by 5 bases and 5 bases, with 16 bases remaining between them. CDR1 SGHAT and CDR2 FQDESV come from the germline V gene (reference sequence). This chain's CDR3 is CASSLTRDRNEQYF. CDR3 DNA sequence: TGTGCCAGCAGCCTCACTAGGGACCGAAACGAGCAGTACTTC.

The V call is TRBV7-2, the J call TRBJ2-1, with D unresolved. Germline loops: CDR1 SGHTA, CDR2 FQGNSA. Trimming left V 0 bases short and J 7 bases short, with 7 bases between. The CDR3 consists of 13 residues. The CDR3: CASSLAYGNEQFF. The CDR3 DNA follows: TGTGCCAGCAGCTTAGCCTACGGAAATGAGCAGTTCTTC.

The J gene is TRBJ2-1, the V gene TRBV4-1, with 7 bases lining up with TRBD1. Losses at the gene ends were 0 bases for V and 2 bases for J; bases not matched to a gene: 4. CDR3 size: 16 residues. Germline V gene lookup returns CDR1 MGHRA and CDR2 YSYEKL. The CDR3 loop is CASSQDQGVTYNEQFF. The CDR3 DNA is TGCGCCAGCAGCCAAGATCAGGGGGTGACCTACAATGAGCAGTTCTTC.

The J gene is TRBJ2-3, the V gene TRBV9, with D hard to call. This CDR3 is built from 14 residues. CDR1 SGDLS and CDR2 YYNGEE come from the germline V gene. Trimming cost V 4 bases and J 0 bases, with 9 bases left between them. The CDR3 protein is CASSPPASTDTQYF. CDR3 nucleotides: TGTGCCAGCAGCCCACCCGCCAGCACAGATACGCAGTATTTT.

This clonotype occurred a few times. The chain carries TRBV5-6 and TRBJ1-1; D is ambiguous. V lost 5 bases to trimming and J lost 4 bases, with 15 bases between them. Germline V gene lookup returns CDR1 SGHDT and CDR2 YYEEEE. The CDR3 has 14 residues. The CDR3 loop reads CASRSGLLGTEAFF. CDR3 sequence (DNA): TGTGCCAGCAGGTCGGGTCTCCTGGGCACTGAAGCTTTCTTT.

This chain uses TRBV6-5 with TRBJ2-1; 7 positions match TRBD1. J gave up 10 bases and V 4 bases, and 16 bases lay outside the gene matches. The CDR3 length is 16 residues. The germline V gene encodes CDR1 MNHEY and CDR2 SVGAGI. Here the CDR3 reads CASSFDPLNRGGEQFF. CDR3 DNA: TGTGCCAGCAGTTTCGACCCTCTAAACAGGGGCGGGGAGCAGTTCTTC.

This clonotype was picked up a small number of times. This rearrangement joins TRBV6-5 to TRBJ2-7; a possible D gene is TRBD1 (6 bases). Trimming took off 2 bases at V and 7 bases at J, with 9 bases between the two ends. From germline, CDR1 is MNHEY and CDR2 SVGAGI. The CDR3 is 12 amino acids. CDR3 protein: CASSYPGTEQYF. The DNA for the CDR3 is TGTGCCAGCAGTTACCCCGGGACAGAGCAGTACTTC.

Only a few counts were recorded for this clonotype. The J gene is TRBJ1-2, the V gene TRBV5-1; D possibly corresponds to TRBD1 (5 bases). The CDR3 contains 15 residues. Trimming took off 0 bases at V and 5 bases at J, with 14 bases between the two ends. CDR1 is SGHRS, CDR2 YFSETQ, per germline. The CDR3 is CASSLAGQGAYGYTF. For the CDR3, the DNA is TGCGCCAGCAGCTTGGCCGGGCAGGGCGCTTATGGCTACACCTTC.

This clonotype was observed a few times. CDR3 residues: CATRDKQGYTEAFF. In nucleotides, the CDR3 is TGTGCCACCAGGGATAAACAGGGTTACACTGAAGCTTTCTTT. V and J are TRBV24-1 and TRBJ1-1, with D possibly TRBD1 on 6 matching bases. The CDR3 has 14 residues. Deletions cut 7 bases from V and 3 bases from J, with 14 bases between. Germline CDR1 and CDR2: KGHDR and SFDVKD.

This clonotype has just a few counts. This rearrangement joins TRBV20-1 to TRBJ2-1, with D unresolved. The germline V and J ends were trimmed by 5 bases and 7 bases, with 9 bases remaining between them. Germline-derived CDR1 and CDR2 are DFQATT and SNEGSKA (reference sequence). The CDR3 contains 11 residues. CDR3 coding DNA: TGCAGTGCTCAGCTAGGGAATGAGCAGTTCTTC. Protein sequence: CSAQLGNEQFF.

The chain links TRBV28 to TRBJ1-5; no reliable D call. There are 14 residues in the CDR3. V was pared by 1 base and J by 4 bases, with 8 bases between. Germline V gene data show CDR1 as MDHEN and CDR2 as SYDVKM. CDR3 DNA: TGTGCCAGCAGTTTATCCGTGGGAAATCAGCCCCAGCATTTT. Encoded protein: CASSLSVGNQPQHF.

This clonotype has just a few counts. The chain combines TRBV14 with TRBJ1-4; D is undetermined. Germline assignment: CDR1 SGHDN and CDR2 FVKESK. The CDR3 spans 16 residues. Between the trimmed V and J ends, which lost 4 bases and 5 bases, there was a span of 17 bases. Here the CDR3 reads CASSLRASRGNEKLFF. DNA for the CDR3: TGTGCCAGCAGCCTGCGGGCAAGTAGAGGGAATGAAAAACTGTTTTTT.

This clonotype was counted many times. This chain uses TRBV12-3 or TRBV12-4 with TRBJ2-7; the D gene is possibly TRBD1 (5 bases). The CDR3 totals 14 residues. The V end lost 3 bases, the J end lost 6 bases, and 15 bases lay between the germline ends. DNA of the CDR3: TGTGCCAGCAGTTTGCAGGGATGGGTAAGCGAGCAGTACTTC. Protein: CASSLQGWVSEQYF.

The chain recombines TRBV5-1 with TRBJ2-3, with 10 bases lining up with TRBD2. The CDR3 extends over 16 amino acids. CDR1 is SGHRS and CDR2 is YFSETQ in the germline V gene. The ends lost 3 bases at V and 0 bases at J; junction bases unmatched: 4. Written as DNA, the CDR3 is TGCGCCAGCAGCTCCGTAGCGGGAGGTAGCACAGATACGCAGTATTTT. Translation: CASSSVAGGSTDTQYF.

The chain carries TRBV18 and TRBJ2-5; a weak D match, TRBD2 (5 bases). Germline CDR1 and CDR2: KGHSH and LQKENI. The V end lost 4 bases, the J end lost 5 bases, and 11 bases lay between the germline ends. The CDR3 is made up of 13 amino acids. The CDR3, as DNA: TGTGCCAGCTCACGGAAGGGCGGGGAGACCCAGTACTTC. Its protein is CASSRKGGETQYF.

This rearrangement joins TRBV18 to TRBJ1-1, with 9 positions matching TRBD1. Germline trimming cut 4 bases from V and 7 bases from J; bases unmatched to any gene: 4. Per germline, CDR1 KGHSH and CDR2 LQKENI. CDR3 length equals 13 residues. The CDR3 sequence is CASSRQGDIEAFF. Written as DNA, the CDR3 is TGTGCCAGCTCACGACAGGGGGACATTGAAGCTTTCTTT.

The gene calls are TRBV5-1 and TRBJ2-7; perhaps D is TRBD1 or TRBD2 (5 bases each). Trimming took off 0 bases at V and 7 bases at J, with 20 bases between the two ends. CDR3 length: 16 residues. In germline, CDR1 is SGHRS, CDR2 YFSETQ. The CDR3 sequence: CASSLDGTGPLGEQYF. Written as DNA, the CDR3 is TGCGCCAGCAGCTTGGACGGGACCGGGCCATTGGGAGAGCAGTACTTC.

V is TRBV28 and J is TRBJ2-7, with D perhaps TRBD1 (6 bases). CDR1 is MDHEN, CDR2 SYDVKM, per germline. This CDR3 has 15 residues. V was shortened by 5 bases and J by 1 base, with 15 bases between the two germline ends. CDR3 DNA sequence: TGTGCCAGCAGTCCTCCCGGACAGTTGTCCTACGAGCAGTACTTC. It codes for CASSPPGQLSYEQYF. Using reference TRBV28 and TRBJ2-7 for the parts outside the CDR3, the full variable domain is DVKVTQSSRYLVKRTGEKVFLECVQDMDHENMFWYRQDPGLGLRLIYFSYDVKMKEKGDIPEGYSVSREKKERFSLILESASTNQTSMYLCASSPPGQLSYEQYFGPGTRLTVT.

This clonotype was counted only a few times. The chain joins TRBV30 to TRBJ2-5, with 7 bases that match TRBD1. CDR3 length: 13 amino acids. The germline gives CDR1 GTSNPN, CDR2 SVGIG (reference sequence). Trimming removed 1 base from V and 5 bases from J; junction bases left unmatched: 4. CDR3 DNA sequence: TGTGCCTGGAGTGGAGGGGGCGGGGAGACCCAGTACTTC. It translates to CAWSGGGGETQYF.

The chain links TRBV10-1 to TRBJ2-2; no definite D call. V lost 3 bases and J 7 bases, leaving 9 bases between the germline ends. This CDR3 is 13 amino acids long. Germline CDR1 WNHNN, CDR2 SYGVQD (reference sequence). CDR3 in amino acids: CASSERVNGELFF. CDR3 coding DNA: TGCGCCAGCAGTGAAAGGGTAAACGGGGAGCTGTTTTTT.

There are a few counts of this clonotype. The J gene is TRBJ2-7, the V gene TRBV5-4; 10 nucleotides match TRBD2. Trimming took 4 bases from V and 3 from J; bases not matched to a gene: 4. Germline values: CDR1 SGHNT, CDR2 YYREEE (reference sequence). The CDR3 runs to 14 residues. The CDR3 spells CASSAQREGYEQYF. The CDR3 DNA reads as TGTGCCAGCAGCGCCCAGCGGGAGGGCTACGAGCAGTACTTC.